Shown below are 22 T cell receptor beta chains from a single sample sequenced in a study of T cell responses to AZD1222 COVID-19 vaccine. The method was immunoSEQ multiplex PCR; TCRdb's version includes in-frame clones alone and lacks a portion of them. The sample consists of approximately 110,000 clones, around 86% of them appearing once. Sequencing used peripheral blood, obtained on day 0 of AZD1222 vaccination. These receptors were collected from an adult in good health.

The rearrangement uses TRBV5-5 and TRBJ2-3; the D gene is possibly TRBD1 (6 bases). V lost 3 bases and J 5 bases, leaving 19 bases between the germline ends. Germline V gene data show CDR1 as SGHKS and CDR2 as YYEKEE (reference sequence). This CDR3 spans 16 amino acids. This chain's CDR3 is CASSWGFGGPEDTQYF. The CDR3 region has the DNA TGTGCCAGCAGCTGGGGGTTTGGGGGCCCGGAAGATACGCAGTATTTT.

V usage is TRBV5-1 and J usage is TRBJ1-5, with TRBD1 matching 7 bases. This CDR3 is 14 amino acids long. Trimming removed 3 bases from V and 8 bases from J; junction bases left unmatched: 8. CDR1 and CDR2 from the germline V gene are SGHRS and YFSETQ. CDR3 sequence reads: CASSYDRAVEPQHF. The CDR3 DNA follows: TGCGCCAGCAGCTATGACAGGGCCGTTGAGCCCCAGCATTTT.

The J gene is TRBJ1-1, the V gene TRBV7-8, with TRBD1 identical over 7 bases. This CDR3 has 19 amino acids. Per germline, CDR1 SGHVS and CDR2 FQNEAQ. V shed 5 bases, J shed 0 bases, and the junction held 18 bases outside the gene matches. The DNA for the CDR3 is TGTGCCAGCAGCCGAGATGACCCGGGACAGATCTTTATGAACACTGAAGCTTTCTTT. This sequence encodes CASSRDDPGQIFMNTEAFF.

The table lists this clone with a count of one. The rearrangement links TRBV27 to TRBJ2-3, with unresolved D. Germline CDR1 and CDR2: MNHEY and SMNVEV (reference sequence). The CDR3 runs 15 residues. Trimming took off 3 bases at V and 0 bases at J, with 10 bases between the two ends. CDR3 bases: TGTGCCAGCAGTTTCCAAGATACTAGCACAGATACGCAGTATTTT. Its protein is CASSFQDTSTDTQYF.

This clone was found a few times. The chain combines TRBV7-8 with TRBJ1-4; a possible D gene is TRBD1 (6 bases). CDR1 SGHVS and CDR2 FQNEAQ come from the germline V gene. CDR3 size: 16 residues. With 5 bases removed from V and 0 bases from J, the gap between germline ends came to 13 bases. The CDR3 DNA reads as TGTGCCAGCAGCCCGCGACAGGACGCAACTAATGAAAAACTGTTTTTT. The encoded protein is CASSPRQDATNEKLFF.

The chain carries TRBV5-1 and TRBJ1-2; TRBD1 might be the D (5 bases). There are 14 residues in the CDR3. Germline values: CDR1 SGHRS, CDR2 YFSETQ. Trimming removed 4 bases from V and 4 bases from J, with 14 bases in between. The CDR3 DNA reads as TGCGCCAGCAGCCCGGGGGAGGTGGGCTATGGCTACACCTTC. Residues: CASSPGEVGYGYTF.

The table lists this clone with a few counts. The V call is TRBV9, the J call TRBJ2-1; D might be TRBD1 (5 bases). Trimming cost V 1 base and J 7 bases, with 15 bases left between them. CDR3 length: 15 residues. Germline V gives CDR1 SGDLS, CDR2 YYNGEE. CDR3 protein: CASSVRAGSNNEQFF. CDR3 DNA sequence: TGTGCCAGCAGCGTAAGGGCAGGGTCGAATAATGAGCAGTTCTTC.

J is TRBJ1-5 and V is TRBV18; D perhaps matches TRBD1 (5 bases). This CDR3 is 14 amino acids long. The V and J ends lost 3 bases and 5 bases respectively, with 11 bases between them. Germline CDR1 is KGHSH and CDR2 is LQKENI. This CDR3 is CASSPDSLDQPQHF. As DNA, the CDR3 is TGTGCCAGCTCACCCGACAGCCTCGATCAGCCCCAGCATTTT.

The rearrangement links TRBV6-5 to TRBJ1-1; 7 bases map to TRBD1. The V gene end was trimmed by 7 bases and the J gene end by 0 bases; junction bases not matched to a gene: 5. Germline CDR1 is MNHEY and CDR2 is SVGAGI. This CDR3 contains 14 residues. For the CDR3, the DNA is TGTGCCAGCAACAGGGACAGCGTGAACACTGAAGCTTTCTTT. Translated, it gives CASNRDSVNTEAFF.

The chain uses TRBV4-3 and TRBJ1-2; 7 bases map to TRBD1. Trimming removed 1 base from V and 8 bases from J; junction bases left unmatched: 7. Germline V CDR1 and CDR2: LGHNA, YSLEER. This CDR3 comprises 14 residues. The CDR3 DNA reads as TGCGCCAGCAGCCAAGTGAACAGGGGAGGCGGCTACACCTTC. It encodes CASSQVNRGGGYTF.

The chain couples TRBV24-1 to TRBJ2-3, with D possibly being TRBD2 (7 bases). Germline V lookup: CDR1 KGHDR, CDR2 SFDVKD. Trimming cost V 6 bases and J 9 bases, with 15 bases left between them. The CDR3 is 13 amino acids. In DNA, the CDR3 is TGTGCCACCAGTCCTTACGAGGGGGGGACGCAGTATTTT. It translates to CATSPYEGGTQYF.

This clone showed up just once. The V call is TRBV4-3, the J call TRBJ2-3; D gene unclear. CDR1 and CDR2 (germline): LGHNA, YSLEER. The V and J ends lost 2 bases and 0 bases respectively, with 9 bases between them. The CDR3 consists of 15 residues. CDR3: CASSQIWASTDTQYF. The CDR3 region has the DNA TGCGCCAGCAGCCAAATCTGGGCTAGCACAGATACGCAGTATTTT.

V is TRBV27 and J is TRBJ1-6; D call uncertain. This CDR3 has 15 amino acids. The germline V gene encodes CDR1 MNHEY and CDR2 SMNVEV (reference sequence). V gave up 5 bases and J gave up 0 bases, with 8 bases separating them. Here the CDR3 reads CASSAGSSYNSPLHF. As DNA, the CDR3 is TGTGCCAGCAGTGCTGGGAGCTCCTATAATTCACCCCTCCACTTT.

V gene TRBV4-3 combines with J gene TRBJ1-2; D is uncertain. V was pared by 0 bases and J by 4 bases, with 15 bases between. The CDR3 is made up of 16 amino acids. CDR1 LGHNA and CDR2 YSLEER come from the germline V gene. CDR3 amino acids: CASSQDGRMGGYGYTF. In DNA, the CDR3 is TGCGCCAGCAGCCAAGATGGGAGGATGGGCGGCTATGGCTACACCTTC.

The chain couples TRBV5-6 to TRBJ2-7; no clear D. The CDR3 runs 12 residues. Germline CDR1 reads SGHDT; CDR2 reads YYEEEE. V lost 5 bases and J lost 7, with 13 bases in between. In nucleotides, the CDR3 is TGTGCCAGCAGTGGGGTCGAGTGGGAGCAGTACTTC. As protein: CASSGVEWEQYF.

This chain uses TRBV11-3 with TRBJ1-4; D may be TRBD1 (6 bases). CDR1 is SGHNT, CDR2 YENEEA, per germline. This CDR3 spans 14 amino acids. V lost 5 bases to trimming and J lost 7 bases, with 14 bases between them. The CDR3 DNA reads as TGTGCCAGCAGCAATGGGGGGCTATTTGAAAAACTGTTTTTT. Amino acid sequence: CASSNGGLFEKLFF. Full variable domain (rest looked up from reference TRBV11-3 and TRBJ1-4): EAGVVQSPRYKIIEKKQPVAFWCNPISGHNTLYWYLQNLGQGPELLIRYENEEAVDDSQLPKDRFSAERLKGVDSTLKIQPAELGDSAVYLCASSNGGLFEKLFFGSGTQLSVL.

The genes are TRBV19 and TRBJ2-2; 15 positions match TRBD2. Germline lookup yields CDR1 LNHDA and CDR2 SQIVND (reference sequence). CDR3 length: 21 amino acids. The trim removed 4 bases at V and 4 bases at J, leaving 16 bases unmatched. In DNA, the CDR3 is TGTGCCAGTAGTAATCGCCTCCGTTCGGGACTAGCGGGGGGAACCACCGGGGAGCTGTTTTTT. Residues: CASSNRLRSGLAGGTTGELFF.

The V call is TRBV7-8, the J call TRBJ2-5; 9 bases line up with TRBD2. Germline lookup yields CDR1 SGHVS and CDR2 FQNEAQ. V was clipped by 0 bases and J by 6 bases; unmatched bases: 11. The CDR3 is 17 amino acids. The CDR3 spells CASSLARIAGVLKTQYF. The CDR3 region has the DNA TGTGCCAGCAGCTTAGCGAGGATAGCGGGGGTCCTAAAGACCCAGTACTTC.

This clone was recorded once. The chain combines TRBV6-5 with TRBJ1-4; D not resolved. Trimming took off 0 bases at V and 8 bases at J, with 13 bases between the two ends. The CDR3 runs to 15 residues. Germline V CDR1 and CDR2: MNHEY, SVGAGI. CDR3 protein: CASSYSTLHGEKLFF. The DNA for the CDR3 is TGTGCCAGCAGTTACTCTACCCTCCATGGGGAAAAACTGTTTTTT.

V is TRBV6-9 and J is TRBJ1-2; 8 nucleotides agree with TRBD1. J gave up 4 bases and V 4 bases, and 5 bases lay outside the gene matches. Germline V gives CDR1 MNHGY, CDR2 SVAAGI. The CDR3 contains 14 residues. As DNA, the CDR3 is TGTGCCAGCAGTTTTGGGACAGGCGGCTATGGCTACACCTTC. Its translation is CASSFGTGGYGYTF.

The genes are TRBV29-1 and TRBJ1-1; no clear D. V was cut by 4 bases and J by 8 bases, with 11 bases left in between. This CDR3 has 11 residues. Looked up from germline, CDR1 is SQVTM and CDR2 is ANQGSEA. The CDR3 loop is CSVAVHREAFF. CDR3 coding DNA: TGCAGCGTTGCTGTCCACAGAGAAGCTTTCTTT.

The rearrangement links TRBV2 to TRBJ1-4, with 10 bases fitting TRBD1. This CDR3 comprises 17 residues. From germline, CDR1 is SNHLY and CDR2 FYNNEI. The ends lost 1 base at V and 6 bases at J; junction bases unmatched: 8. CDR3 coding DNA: TGTGCCAGCAGTGAAGGGATCGGACAGGGGGAGGATGAAAAACTGTTTTTT. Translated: CASSEGIGQGEDEKLFF.